A selection of T cell receptor beta chains follows, all from one sample in a study of blood T cell repertoires in COVID-19. Some clones are missing from TCRdb's copy, which holds only in-frame ones; the method was immunoSEQ multiplex PCR. Of some 120,000 clones in the sample, about two thirds were seen once. The sequenced sample consisted of peripheral blood. The receptors here all came from a human donor with acute or convalescent COVID-19. The donor label of this sample is uncertain. The CDR3 runs from the conserved cysteine through the conserved F or W. The order of the fields is V gene, D gene, J gene, clone size, CDR3 protein, CDR3 DNA. D genes are given only for firm matches. Clone size is given for some rows only: seen once, a few or many times, or a class if the clone is expanded.

TRBV11-2	-	TRBJ1-2	-	CASNRVGGNYGYTF	TGTGCCAGCAACCGGGTGGGGGGTAACTATGGCTACACCTTC
TRBV7-8	-	TRBJ1-6	-	CASSLALASPLHF	TGTGCCAGCAGCTTAGCGTTAGCTTCACCCCTCCACTTT
TRBV6-6	TRBD1	TRBJ2-6	-	CASSRVGTGGSGANVLTF	TGTGCCAGCAGTCGGGTGGGGACAGGGGGCTCTGGGGCCAACGTCCTGACTTTC
TRBV3-1/TRBV3-2	-	TRBJ2-3	-	CASSRQVSTDTQYF	TGTGCCAGCAGCCGCCAGGTTAGCACAGATACGCAGTATTTT
TRBV3-1/TRBV3-2	-	TRBJ1-6	few	CASRSRGQNSPLHF	TGTGCCAGCAGGTCCAGGGGTCAGAATTCACCCCTCCACTTT
TRBV9	TRBD2	TRBJ2-3	-	CASSARLGAGGLWEPDTQYF	TGTGCCAGCAGCGCCCGTTTGGGAGCGGGGGGGCTTTGGGAGCCAGATACGCAGTATTTT
TRBV18	-	TRBJ1-2	-	CASSPGEHGYTF	TGTGCCAGCTCACCAGGAGAACACGGCTACACCTTC
TRBV20-1	-	TRBJ1-1	-	CSATPGLVAFF	TGCAGTGCTACCCCGGGACTGGTAGCTTTCTTT
TRBV9	-	TRBJ2-5	-	CASSVRLGGIQETQYF	TGTGCCAGCAGCGTACGGCTGGGGGGAATACAAGAGACCCAGTACTTC
TRBV6-1	-	TRBJ1-5	-	CASSAQPRTVWDQPQHF	TGTGCCAGCAGTGCCCAGCCGAGGACAGTTTGGGATCAGCCCCAGCATTTT
TRBV7-2	-	TRBJ1-1	-	CASSFNGGDTEAFF	TGTGCCAGCAGCTTCAATGGGGGGGACACTGAAGCTTTCTTT
TRBV12-3/TRBV12-4	-	TRBJ1-2	few	CASSFLHGYTF	TGTGCCAGCAGTTTCCTACATGGCTACACCTTC
TRBV5-1	TRBD1	TRBJ1-2	-	CASGPGQGGGYTF	TGCGCCAGCGGCCCGGGACAGGGAGGTGGCTACACCTTC
TRBV6-5	-	TRBJ2-2	few	CASSNFGPTGELFF	TGTGCCAGCAGTAATTTTGGGCCCACCGGGGAGCTGTTTTTT
TRBV6-6	TRBD1	TRBJ1-3	few	CASSLGQGRNTIYF	TGTGCCAGCAGTTTAGGACAGGGGAGAAACACCATATATTTT
TRBV6-2/TRBV6-3	-	TRBJ1-6	-	CASSHLGRGSPLHF	TGTGCCAGCAGCCACCTGGGCAGGGGTTCACCCCTCCACTTT
TRBV2	TRBD1	TRBJ2-3	-	CASSEAGQPTDTQYF	TGTGCCAGCAGTGAAGCGGGACAGCCCACAGATACGCAGTATTTT
TRBV18	-	TRBJ1-3	-	CASSPGQGGNTIYF	TGTGCCAGCTCACCAGGACAAGGCGGAAACACCATATATTTT
TRBV10-3	-	TRBJ2-4	-	CAISSDSLPKNIQYF	TGTGCCATCAGTTCCGACAGTCTACCCAAAAACATTCAGTACTTC
TRBV10-3	TRBD2	TRBJ2-3	medium-sized	CAISETSGGADTQYF	TGTGCCATCAGTGAAACTAGCGGGGGGGCAGATACGCAGTATTTT
TRBV30	TRBD1	TRBJ1-6	-	CAWSWDRGGEPLHF	TGTGCCTGGAGTTGGGACAGGGGAGGTGAACCCCTCCACTTT
TRBV4-1	-	TRBJ1-2	-	CASSQFGNGYTF	TGCGCCAGCAGCCAATTCGGGAATGGCTACACCTTC
TRBV7-9	-	TRBJ1-6	-	CASSGGGINSPLHF	TGTGCCAGCAGCGGGGGGGGAATTAATTCACCCCTCCACTTT
TRBV7-2	-	TRBJ1-5	-	CASSPPPASRPPQHF	TGTGCCAGCAGCCCCCCTCCCGCTAGCCGTCCGCCCCAGCATTTT
TRBV7-2	TRBD2	TRBJ2-3	-	CASSLGGSGVADTQYF	TGTGCCAGCAGCTTAGGGGGTAGCGGGGTAGCAGATACGCAGTATTTT
TRBV29-1	TRBD1	TRBJ1-2	-	CSVEVGTGAYTF	TGCAGCGTTGAAGTTGGGACAGGGGCCTACACCTTC
TRBV13	-	TRBJ2-2	-	CASSEVNSVELFF	TGTGCCAGCAGCGAGGTTAATTCGGTGGAGCTGTTTTTT
TRBV6-5	TRBD1	TRBJ1-1	few	CASSYSLSARDREAFF	TGTGCCAGCAGTTACTCGTTATCTGCGAGGGACAGGGAAGCTTTCTTT
TRBV7-6	TRBD1	TRBJ2-3	few	CASSFPQGATDTQYF	TGTGCCAGCAGCTTTCCCCAGGGGGCCACAGATACGCAGTATTTT
TRBV5-6	-	TRBJ1-1	-	CASSLGEMTEAFF	TGTGCCAGCAGCTTGGGAGAGATGACTGAAGCTTTCTTT
TRBV9	-	TRBJ2-5	-	CASSVEAGWWEETQYF	TGTGCCAGCAGCGTAGAGGCAGGGTGGTGGGAAGAGACCCAGTACTTC
TRBV6-5	TRBD2	TRBJ2-1	-	CASARGDEQFF	TGTGCCAGCGCCCGGGGGGATGAGCAGTTCTTC
TRBV28	TRBD1	TRBJ1-3	few	CASSFQGARSFGNTIYF	TGTGCCAGCAGTTTCCAGGGGGCTAGGTCATTTGGAAACACCATATATTTT
TRBV28	-	TRBJ1-6	-	CASSLLGGVGGLHF	TGTGCCAGCAGTTTATTGGGGGGGGTCGGAGGGCTCCACTTT
TRBV7-2	TRBD1	TRBJ2-6	once	CASSAPGQTPGANVLTF	TGTGCCAGCAGCGCTCCGGGACAGACTCCTGGGGCCAACGTCCTGACTTTC
TRBV25-1	-	TRBJ1-1	-	CASSEVERTEAFF	TGTGCCAGCAGTGAAGTGGAGAGGACTGAAGCTTTCTTT
TRBV7-9	-	TRBJ1-1	-	CASSLSGGRAFF	TGTGCCAGCAGCCTTAGCGGAGGGAGAGCTTTCTTT
TRBV2	TRBD1	TRBJ1-5	-	CASSGDRAFNQPQHF	TGTGCCAGCAGTGGTGACAGGGCTTTCAATCAGCCCCAGCATTTT
TRBV12-5	TRBD1	TRBJ1-5	once	CASGFSQGANQPQHF	TGTGCTAGTGGTTTCTCCCAGGGGGCGAATCAGCCCCAGCATTTT
TRBV29-1	TRBD1	TRBJ1-2	-	CGGKSRDRSLYGYTF	TGCGGGGGAAAAAGCCGGGACAGGAGCCTCTATGGCTACACCTTC